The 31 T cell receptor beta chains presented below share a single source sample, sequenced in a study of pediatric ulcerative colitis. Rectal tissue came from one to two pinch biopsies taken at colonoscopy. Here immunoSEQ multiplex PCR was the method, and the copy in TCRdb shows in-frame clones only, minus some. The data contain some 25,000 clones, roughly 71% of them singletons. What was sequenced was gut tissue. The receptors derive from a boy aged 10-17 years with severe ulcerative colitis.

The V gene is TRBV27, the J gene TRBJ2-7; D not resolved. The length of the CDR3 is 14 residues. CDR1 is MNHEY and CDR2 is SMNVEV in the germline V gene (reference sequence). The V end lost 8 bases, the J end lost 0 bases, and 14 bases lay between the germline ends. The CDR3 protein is CASAQQWSSYEQYF. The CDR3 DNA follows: TGTGCCAGCGCCCAACAGTGGAGCTCCTACGAGCAGTACTTC.

CDR3 amino acids: CASSQWDRGPTDTQYF. The DNA of the CDR3 is TGTGCCAGCAGTCAATGGGACAGGGGTCCAACAGATACGCAGTATTTT. The chain is built from TRBV11-3 and TRBJ2-3, with 10 bases matching TRBD1. V lost 6 bases, J lost 3 bases, and 9 bases stayed unmatched. Germline V gene lookup returns CDR1 SGHNT and CDR2 YENEEA. The CDR3 runs to 16 residues.

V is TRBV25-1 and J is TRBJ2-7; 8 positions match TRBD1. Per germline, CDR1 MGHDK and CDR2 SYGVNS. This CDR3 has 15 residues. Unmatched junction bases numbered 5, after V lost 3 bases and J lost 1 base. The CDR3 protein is CASSEPGTGSYEQYF. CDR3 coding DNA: TGTGCCAGCAGTGAGCCCGGGACAGGTTCCTACGAGCAGTACTTC.

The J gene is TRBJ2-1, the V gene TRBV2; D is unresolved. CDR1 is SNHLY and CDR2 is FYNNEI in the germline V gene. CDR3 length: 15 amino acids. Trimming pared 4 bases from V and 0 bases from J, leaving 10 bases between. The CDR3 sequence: CASSAGPLSYNEQFF. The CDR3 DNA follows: TGTGCCAGCAGTGCGGGTCCCCTCTCCTACAATGAGCAGTTCTTC.

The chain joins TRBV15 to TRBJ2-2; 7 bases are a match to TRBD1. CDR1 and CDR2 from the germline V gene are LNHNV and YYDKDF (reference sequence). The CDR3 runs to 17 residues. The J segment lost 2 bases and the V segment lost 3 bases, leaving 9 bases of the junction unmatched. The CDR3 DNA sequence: TGTGCCACCAGCAGTCCCGGGACAGACTCTAACACCGGGGAGCTGTTTTTT. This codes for CATSSPGTDSNTGELFF.

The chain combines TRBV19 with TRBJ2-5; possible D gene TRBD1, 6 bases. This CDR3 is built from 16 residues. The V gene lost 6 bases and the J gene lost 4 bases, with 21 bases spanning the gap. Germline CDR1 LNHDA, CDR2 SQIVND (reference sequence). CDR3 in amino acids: CASRTTGTKGTETQYF. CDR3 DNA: TGTGCCAGTAGGACGACCGGGACAAAAGGGACAGAGACCCAGTACTTC.

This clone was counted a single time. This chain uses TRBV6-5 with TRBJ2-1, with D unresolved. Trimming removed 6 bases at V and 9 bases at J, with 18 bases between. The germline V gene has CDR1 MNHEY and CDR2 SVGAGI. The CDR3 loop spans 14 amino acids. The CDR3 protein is CASRPLLAQSEQFF. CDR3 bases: TGTGCCAGCAGACCTCTGCTTGCGCAGAGTGAGCAGTTCTTC.

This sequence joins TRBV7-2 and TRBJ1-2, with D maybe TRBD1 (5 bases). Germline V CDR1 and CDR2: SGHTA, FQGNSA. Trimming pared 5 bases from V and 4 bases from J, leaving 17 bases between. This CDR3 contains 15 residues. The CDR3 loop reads CASSPGHLRGYGYTF. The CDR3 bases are TGTGCCAGCAGCCCCGGACACCTACGGGGCTATGGCTACACCTTC.

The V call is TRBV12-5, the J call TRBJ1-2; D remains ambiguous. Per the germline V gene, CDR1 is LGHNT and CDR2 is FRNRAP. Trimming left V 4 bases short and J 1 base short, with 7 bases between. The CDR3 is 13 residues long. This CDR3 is CASGSASNYGYTF. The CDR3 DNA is TGTGCTAGTGGTTCCGCAAGTAACTATGGCTACACCTTC.

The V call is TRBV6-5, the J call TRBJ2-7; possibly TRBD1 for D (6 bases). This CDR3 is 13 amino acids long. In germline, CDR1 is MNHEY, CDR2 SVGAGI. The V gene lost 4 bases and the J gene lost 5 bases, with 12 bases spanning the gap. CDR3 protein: CASSSQGRHEQYF. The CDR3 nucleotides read TGTGCCAGCAGTTCACAGGGTCGACACGAGCAGTACTTC.

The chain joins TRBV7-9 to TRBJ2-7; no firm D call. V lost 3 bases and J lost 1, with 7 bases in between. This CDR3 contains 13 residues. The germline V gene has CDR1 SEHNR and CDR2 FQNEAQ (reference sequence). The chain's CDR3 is CASSFSPSYEQYF. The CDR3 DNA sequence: TGTGCCAGCAGCTTTTCTCCTTCCTACGAGCAGTACTTC.

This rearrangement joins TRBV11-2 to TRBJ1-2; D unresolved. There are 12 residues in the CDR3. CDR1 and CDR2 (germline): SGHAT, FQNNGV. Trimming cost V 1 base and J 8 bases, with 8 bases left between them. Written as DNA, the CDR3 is TGTGCCAGCAGCTTAGCCCCGGGAGGCTACACCTTC. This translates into CASSLAPGGYTF.

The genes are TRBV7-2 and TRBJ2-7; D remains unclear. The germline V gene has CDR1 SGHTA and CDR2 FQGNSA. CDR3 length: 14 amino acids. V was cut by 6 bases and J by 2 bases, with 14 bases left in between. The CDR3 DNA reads TGTGCCAGCAGATACCGGACCGATACCTACGAGCAGTACTTC. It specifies CASRYRTDTYEQYF.

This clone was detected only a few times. The chain's CDR3 is CASHKASPDTQYF. DNA of the CDR3: TGTGCCAGCCATAAAGCAAGCCCAGATACGCAGTATTTT. The chain carries TRBV6-5 and TRBJ2-3, with D uncertain. Germline loops: CDR1 MNHEY, CDR2 SVGAGI. Trimming shortened V by 8 bases and J by 4 bases, and 13 bases separated the two germline ends. The CDR3 spans 13 residues.

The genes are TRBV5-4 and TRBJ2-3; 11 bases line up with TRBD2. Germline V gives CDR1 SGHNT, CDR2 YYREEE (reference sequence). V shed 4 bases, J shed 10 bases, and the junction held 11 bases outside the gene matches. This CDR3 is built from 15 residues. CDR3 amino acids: CASSQGLAALGAQYF. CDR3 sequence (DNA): TGTGCCAGCAGCCAGGGACTAGCGGCCCTCGGGGCGCAGTATTTT.

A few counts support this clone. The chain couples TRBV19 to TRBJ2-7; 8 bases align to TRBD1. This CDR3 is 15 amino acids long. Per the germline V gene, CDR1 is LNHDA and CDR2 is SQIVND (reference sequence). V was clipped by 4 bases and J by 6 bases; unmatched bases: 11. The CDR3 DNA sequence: TGTGCCAGTAGTAAGGCCGGGACAGGATGGGGCGAGCAGTACTTC. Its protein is CASSKAGTGWGEQYF.

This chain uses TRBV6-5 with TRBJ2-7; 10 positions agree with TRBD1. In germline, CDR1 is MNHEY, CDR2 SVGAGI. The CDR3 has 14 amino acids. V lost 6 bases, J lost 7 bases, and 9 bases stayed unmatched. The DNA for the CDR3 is TGTGCCAGCAGCCCCGGGACAGGGGTAAGGGAGCAGTACTTC. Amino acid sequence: CASSPGTGVREQYF.

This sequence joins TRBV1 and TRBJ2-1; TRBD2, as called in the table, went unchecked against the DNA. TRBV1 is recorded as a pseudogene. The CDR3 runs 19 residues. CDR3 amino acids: CTSSQVDKAGLISYNEQFF. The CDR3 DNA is TGCACCAGCAGCCAAGTGGACAAAGCGGGCCTCATCTCCTACAATGAGCAGTTCTTC.

CDR3 DNA sequence: TGTGCCTTACAGGATGAAAAACTGTTTTTT. This translates into CALQDEKLFF. This chain links TRBV30 with TRBJ1-4; D might be TRBD1 (5 bases). There are 10 residues in the CDR3. Germline V gene lookup returns CDR1 GTSNPN and CDR2 SVGIG (reference sequence). Trimming left V 7 bases short and J 6 bases short, with 6 bases between.

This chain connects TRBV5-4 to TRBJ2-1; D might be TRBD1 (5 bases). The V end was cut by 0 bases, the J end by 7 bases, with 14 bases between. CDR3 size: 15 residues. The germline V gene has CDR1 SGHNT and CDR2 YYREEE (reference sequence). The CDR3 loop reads CASSLVGQGGNEQFF. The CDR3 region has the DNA TGTGCCAGCAGCTTGGTGGGCCAGGGTGGGAATGAGCAGTTCTTC.

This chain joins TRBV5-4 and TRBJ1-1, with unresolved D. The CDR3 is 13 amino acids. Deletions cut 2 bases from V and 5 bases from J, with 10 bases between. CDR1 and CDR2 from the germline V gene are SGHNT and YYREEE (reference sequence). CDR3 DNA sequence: TGTGCCAGCAGCTTCGGGGTTCGAACTGAAGCTTTCTTT. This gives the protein CASSFGVRTEAFF. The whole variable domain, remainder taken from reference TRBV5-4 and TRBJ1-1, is ETGVTQSPTHLIKTRGQQVTLRCSSQSGHNTVSWYQQALGQGPQFIFQYYREEENGRGNFPPRFSGLQFPNYSSELNVNALELDDSALYLCASSFGVRTEAFFGQGTRLTVV.

The CDR3 nucleotides read TGTGCCAGCAGCTTTGACAGGGGAGGTGAAGCTTTCTTT. This encodes CASSFDRGGEAFF. The chain recombines TRBV5-6 with TRBJ1-1; the match to TRBD1 covers 8 bases. Trimming took 2 bases from V and 7 from J; bases not matched to a gene: 4. The CDR3 runs 13 residues. Germline lookup yields CDR1 SGHDT and CDR2 YYEEEE.

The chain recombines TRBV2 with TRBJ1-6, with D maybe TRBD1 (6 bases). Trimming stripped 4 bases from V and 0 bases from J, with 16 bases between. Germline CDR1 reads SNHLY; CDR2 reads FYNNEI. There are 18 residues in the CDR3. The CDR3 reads CASSVQGTRFSYNSPLHF. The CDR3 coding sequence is TGTGCCAGCAGTGTACAAGGGACAAGATTCTCCTATAATTCACCCCTCCACTTT.

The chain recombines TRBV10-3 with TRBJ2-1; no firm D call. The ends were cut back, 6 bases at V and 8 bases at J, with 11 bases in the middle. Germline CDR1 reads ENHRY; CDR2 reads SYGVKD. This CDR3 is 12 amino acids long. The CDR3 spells CAISPQHDEQFF. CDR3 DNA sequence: TGTGCCATCAGCCCCCAGCACGATGAGCAGTTCTTC.

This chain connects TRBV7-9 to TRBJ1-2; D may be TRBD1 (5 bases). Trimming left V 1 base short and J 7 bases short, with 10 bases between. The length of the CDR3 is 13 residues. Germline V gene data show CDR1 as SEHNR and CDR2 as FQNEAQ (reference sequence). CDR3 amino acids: CASSLDQGSGYTF. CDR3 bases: TGTGCCAGCAGCTTAGACCAGGGAAGTGGCTACACCTTC.

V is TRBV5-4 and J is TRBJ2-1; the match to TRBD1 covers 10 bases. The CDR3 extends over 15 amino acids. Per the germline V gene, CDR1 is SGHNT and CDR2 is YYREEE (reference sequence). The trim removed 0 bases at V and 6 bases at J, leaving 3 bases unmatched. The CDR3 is CASSLGRTGGNEQFF. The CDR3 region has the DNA TGTGCCAGCAGCTTGGGCCGGACAGGGGGCAATGAGCAGTTCTTC.

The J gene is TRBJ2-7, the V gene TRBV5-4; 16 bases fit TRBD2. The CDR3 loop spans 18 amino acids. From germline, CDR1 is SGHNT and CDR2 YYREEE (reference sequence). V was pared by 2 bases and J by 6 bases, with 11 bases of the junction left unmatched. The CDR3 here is CASSLPGTSGRAYVEQYF. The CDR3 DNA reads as TGTGCCAGCAGCTTACCCGGGACTAGCGGGAGGGCCTATGTCGAGCAGTACTTC.

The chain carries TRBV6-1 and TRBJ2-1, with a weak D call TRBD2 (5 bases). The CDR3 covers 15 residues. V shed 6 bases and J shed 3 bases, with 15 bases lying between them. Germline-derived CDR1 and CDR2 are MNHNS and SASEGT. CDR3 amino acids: CASSVNLAGYNEQFF. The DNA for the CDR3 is TGTGCCAGCAGCGTAAACCTGGCGGGCTACAATGAGCAGTTCTTC.

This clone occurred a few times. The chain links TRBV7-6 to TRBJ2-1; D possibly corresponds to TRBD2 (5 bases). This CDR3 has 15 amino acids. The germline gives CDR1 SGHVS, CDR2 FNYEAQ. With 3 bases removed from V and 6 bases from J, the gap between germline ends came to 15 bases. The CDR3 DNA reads TGTGCCAGCAGCTTCCAGGCCGGGAATCCCAATGAGCAGTTCTTC. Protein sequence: CASSFQAGNPNEQFF.

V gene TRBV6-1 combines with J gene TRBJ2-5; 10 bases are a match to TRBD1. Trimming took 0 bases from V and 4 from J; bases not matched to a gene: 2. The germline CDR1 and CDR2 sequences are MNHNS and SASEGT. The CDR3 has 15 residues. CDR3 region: CASSEATGGAETQYF. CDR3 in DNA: TGTGCCAGCAGTGAAGCGACAGGGGGCGCAGAGACCCAGTACTTC.

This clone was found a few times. Here the CDR3 reads CASSIDGYFDGYTF. CDR3 sequence (DNA): TGTGCCAGTAGTATAGATGGTTATTTTGATGGCTACACCTTC. This chain uses TRBV19 with TRBJ1-2; D gene uncertain. CDR1 LNHDA and CDR2 SQIVND come from the germline V gene (reference sequence). V lost 0 bases, J lost 6 bases, and 11 bases lay in between. This CDR3 is 14 amino acids long. Looking up the rest from reference TRBV19 and TRBJ1-2 gives the full variable domain: DGGITQSPKYLFRKEGQNVTLSCEQNLNHDAMYWYRQDPGQGLRLIYYSQIVNDFQKGDIAEGYSVSREKKESFPLTVTSAQKNPTAFYLCASSIDGYFDGYTFGSGTRLTVV.